The entry below describes one T cell receptor (beta chain). This sample is drawn from a study of blood T cell repertoires in COVID-19. Whole-study context: Specimens from acute and convalescent COVID-19 originated in the United States, Italy and Spain.

The CDR3 has 11 amino acids. CDR1 DFQATT and CDR2 SNEGSKA come from the germline V gene (reference sequence). Trimming shortened V by 3 bases and J by 1 base, and 3 bases separated the two germline ends. Data came from immunoSEQ multiplex PCR; TCRdb stores just in-frame clones and leaves some out. The sample shows more than 300,000 clones, under 85% of them seen only once. Sequenced sample: PBMCs or T cells enriched from blood (not recorded which). This sequence originates from a woman aged 45-60 years who had recovered from COVID-19. The V call is TRBV20-1, the J call TRBJ2-5; D gene uncertain. The CDR3 spells CSASGQETQYF. As DNA, the CDR3 is TGCAGTGCTAGCGGCCAAGAGACCCAGTACTTC.